Described below is a single T cell receptor beta chain sequence and its context. Only in-frame clones appear in the TCRdb table, and some are missing; sequencing was by immunoSEQ multiplex PCR. The table has 75,000 to 80,000 clones, 85% to 95% seen once; the top ten hold 0.3% to 0.45%. The entry originates in a study of technical replicates of blood from a few donors. CDR1 is SGHVS and CDR2 is FNYEAQ in the germline V gene. The V gene end was trimmed by 3 bases and the J gene end by 3 bases; junction bases not matched to a gene: 4. The CDR3 is 15 amino acids. Sequenced material: T cells isolated from PBMCs. The sequence was collected from a human donor in good health. The chain couples TRBV7-6 to TRBJ2-1; TRBD2 aligns across 8 bases. The chain's CDR3 is CASSLRTSYYNEQFF. The CDR3, as DNA: TGTGCCAGCAGCTTGAGGACTAGCTACTACAATGAGCAGTTCTTC.